The 13 T cell receptor beta chains below all came from one sample that was sequenced in a study of T cells in Graves' hyperthyroidism and ophthalmopathy. What was amplified from RNA transcripts were TCR beta CDR3 regions. Researchers ran a first-round RT-PCR on the TCR CDR3 using the HTBI primer set. Each CDR3 protein is one row after TCRdb ran MiXCR on the multiplex PCR reads. The top ten clones hold less than 35% of a sample with around 760,000 distinct CDR3 sequences, roughly a third of them seen once. The source material was blood. The receptors come from a middle-aged woman with Graves' hyperthyroidism.

This clonotype was recorded a few times. V usage is TRBV12-3 or TRBV12-4 and J usage is TRBJ2-5, with D perhaps assigned TRBD1 or TRBD2 (6 bases each). CDR3 size: 15 residues. With 8 bases removed from V and 9 bases from J, the gap between germline ends came to 25 bases. The CDR3 region has the DNA TGTGCCAGCGGAGGGACACCCCGCAAGCCGGGGGCCCAGTACTTC. Amino acid sequence: CASGGTPRKPGAQYF.

Details on this clonotype: One junction end disagrees with the germline gene, perhaps due to a read error. V usage is TRBV10-3 and J usage is TRBJ2-2; TRBD1 aligns across 7 bases. The germline V gene encodes CDR1 ENHRY and CDR2 SYGVKD. The CDR3 consists of 11 residues. This CDR3 is CLTGNTGEPFF. CDR3 sequence (DNA): TGCCTGACAGGGAACACCGGGGAGCCGTTTTTT.

The CDR3 nucleotides read TGTGCCACCAGTGAGACAGGGGTGGCTTTCTTT. Residues: CATSETGVAFF. This chain links TRBV24-1 with TRBJ1-1, with 8 nucleotides matching TRBD1. From germline, CDR1 is KGHDR and CDR2 SFDVKD. The CDR3 is 11 amino acids. Germline trimming cut 4 bases from V and 11 bases from J; bases unmatched to any gene: 2.

This clonotype was counted only a few times. The CDR3 DNA follows: TGTGCCAGCAGTTGGGCAATCGGGGGGCGAGCTTTCTTT. Translating it yields CASSWAIGGRAFF. The chain couples TRBV27 to TRBJ1-1, with D possibly matching TRBD1 (6 bases). This CDR3 contains 13 residues. Deletions cut 4 bases from V and 10 bases from J, with 16 bases between. Germline CDR1 and CDR2: MNHEY and SMNVEV (reference sequence).

V usage is TRBV19 and J usage is TRBJ2-5, with TRBD1 matching over 9 bases. Per the germline V gene, CDR1 is LNHDA and CDR2 is SQIVND (reference sequence). V gave up 6 bases and J gave up 5 bases; unmatched junction bases: 13. The CDR3 loop spans 16 amino acids. CDR3 in amino acids: CASSKDTGGVYETQYF. CDR3 sequence (DNA): TGTGCCAGTAGCAAGGACACAGGGGGCGTCTATGAGACCCAGTACTTC.

This clonotype has only a few counts. The chain carries TRBV20-1 and TRBJ1-1; 7 nucleotides align to TRBD1. V lost 5 bases, J lost 5 bases, and 11 bases stayed unmatched. The CDR3 is 14 amino acids. CDR1 and CDR2 (germline): DFQATT, SNEGSKA (reference sequence). CDR3 sequence reads: CSARGQLPGTEAFF. For the CDR3, the DNA is TGCAGTGCTCGGGGACAGCTCCCCGGAACTGAAGCTTTCTTT.

There are many counts of this clonotype. This sequence joins TRBV10-1 and TRBJ1-1; 7 bases fit TRBD1. Germline loops: CDR1 WNHNN, CDR2 SYGVQD (reference sequence). There are 15 residues in the CDR3. With V trimmed by 6 bases and J by 1 base, 8 bases remained unmatched. The CDR3 nucleotides read TGCGCCAGCAGCGGCCCTCGACAGGGGAACACTGAAGCTTTCTTT. Protein product: CASSGPRQGNTEAFF.

This clonotype was recorded at least ten times. The gene calls are TRBV7-8 and TRBJ2-5; the match to TRBD1 covers 7 bases. Germline CDR1 and CDR2: SGHVS and FQNEAQ. This CDR3 comprises 14 residues. V lost 6 bases to trimming and J lost 2 bases; unmatched junction nucleotides: 6. DNA for the CDR3: TGTGCCAGCAGTTCGAAGGGACAGCAAGAGACCCAGTACTTC. This sequence encodes CASSSKGQQETQYF.

This clonotype was picked up a small number of times. The V call is TRBV6-1, the J call TRBJ1-1, with 8 bases matching TRBD1. V dropped 7 bases and J dropped 6; count of bases not matched to a gene: 10. The CDR3 runs 14 residues. Germline V lookup: CDR1 MNHNS, CDR2 SASEGT. CDR3 bases: TGTGCCAGCACCAACAGGGGGGAAGGGTCTGAAGCTTTCTTT. It specifies CASTNRGEGSEAFF.

J is TRBJ2-3 and V is TRBV2; D is unclear. Germline-derived CDR1 and CDR2 are SNHLY and FYNNEI. V was trimmed by 3 bases and J by 0 bases, leaving 7 bases between them. The CDR3 is made up of 14 amino acids. This chain's CDR3 is CASSDYRSTDTQYF. The CDR3 nucleotides are TGTGCCAGCAGTGATTACCGTAGCACAGATACGCAGTATTTT.

V gene TRBV7-3 combines with J gene TRBJ2-7, with D tentatively TRBD1 (6 bases). The germline gives CDR1 SGHTA, CDR2 FQGTGA. The CDR3 is 14 amino acids. The V end lost 5 bases, the J end lost 2 bases, and 13 bases lay between the germline ends. CDR3 sequence (DNA): TGTGCCAGCAGCGGATCAGGGGAAACCTACGAGCAGTACTTC. Its translation is CASSGSGETYEQYF.

The chain's CDR3 is CAISSSGARHEQYF. CDR3 DNA: TGTGCCATCAGTTCCTCAGGGGCGCGCCACGAGCAGTACTTC. The J gene is TRBJ2-7, the V gene TRBV10-3; the D gene is possibly TRBD1 (6 bases). The germline V gene has CDR1 ENHRY and CDR2 SYGVKD. The CDR3 is 14 amino acids. Trimming took 5 bases from V and 5 from J, leaving 16 bases between them.

This clonotype was counted only a few times. V gene TRBV5-4 combines with J gene TRBJ2-5, with 12 bases matching TRBD2. This CDR3 is built from 17 residues. CDR1 is SGHNT and CDR2 is YYREEE in the germline V gene (reference sequence). With V trimmed by 0 bases and J by 4 bases, 7 bases remained unmatched. The CDR3 sequence is CASSLGLAGEIGETQYF. The CDR3 bases are TGTGCCAGCAGCTTGGGACTAGCGGGGGAGATCGGAGAGACCCAGTACTTC.